This T cell receptor beta chain stems from a study of blood T cell repertoires in COVID-19. V lost 5 bases and J lost 8, with 15 bases in between. The CDR3 is 13 amino acids. Germline V gives CDR1 SGHTA, CDR2 FQGTGA. The protocol was immunoSEQ multiplex PCR, while the TCRdb copy is restricted to in-frame clones and leaves out a portion. The sample lists 95,000 to 150,000 clones, 65% to 85% seen once, with nearly 4% in the top ten. The sequenced sample consisted of PBMCs or T cells enriched from blood (not recorded which). V gene TRBV7-3 combines with J gene TRBJ1-2; D gene unclear. The TCR was taken from a woman aged 25-40 years who had recovered from COVID-19. The CDR3 DNA reads TGTGCCAGCAGCCCGACTTCGCAAAGCGGCTACACCTTC. Its protein product is CASSPTSQSGYTF.